This T cell receptor beta chain is drawn from a study of blood T cell repertoires in COVID-19. The age range of participants was 18 to 89 years, with residence in roughly 25 US areas. Participants reported their clinical history, and cohort assignment relied on those reports. Exposed enrollees encountered a COVID-19 case at some point within 2 weeks before study entry. In the authors' methods: Cell counts per sample came from amplifying reference gene primers. Clones were sequenced by immunoSEQ multiplex PCR, and TCRdb holds only the in-frame ones, with some missing. The V and J calls and clone size come from that table; D and trimming were worked out from the DNA. The table lists 200,000 to 250,000 clones, 90% of them singletons. This CDR3 is 14 amino acids long. Germline trimming cut 4 bases from V and 8 bases from J; bases unmatched to any gene: 9. Germline CDR1 and CDR2: MNHEY and SVGAGI.

Material for sequencing was PBMCs or T cells enriched from blood (not recorded which). The TCR was taken from a man aged 25 to 40 who had been exposed to COVID-19. This chain links TRBV6-5 with TRBJ1-2; 8 positions match TRBD1. CDR3 in amino acids: CASSSIGTGDGYTF. As DNA, the CDR3 is TGTGCCAGCAGTTCCATCGGGACAGGAGACGGCTACACCTTC.